These T cell receptor beta chains were read from a single sample in a study of blood T cell repertoires in COVID-19. Clones were sequenced by immunoSEQ multiplex PCR, and TCRdb holds only the in-frame ones, with some missing. Of about 110,000 clones listed, roughly 76% are singletons. What was sequenced was peripheral blood. These receptors were taken from an older woman with acute or convalescent COVID-19. Each CDR3 is given with its conserved first and last residue. The D gene is left open where the match is weak. Only part of the rows carry a size: once, few, many, or a class if the clone is expanded.

D gene: TRBD2
J gene: TRBJ2-5
clone size: -
V gene: TRBV5-4
CDR3 DNA: TGTGCCAGCAGCTTGGGGTCTAGCGGGGGGGCCGGTCAGACCCAGTACTTC
CDR3 protein: CASSLGSSGGAGQTQYF

D gene: -
J gene: TRBJ1-2
clone size: -
V gene: TRBV20-1
CDR3 DNA: TGCAGTGCTAGTGCTCCTAACTATGGCTACACCTTC
CDR3 protein: CSASAPNYGYTF

D gene: -
J gene: TRBJ1-1
clone size: -
V gene: TRBV18
CDR3 DNA: TGTGCCAGCTCACCTGCGGAATCCTTTGGCACTGAAGCTTTCTTT
CDR3 protein: CASSPAESFGTEAFF

D gene: -
J gene: TRBJ1-1
clone size: -
V gene: TRBV28
CDR3 DNA: TGTGCCAGCACCGAACAAGACACTGAAGCTTTCTTT
CDR3 protein: CASTEQDTEAFF

D gene: -
J gene: TRBJ2-1
clone size: -
V gene: TRBV28
CDR3 DNA: TGTGCCAGCCGTTTTAGGGGGACGGGCGGGCAGTTCTTC
CDR3 protein: CASRFRGTGGQFF

D gene: -
J gene: TRBJ2-7
clone size: once
V gene: TRBV19
CDR3 DNA: TGTGCCAGTAGTCCCCGTGGCGCGGGGGCTTCCTACGAGCAGTACTTC
CDR3 protein: CASSPRGAGASYEQYF

D gene: -
J gene: TRBJ1-1
clone size: -
V gene: TRBV2
CDR3 DNA: TGTGCCAGCAGTTCTGACAAAGACACTGAAGCTTTCTTT
CDR3 protein: CASSSDKDTEAFF

D gene: -
J gene: TRBJ1-1
clone size: -
V gene: TRBV15
CDR3 DNA: TGTGCCACTAGTGCAGGTGACACCAGAAAAGAAGCTTTCTTT
CDR3 protein: CATSAGDTRKEAFF

D gene: TRBD1
J gene: TRBJ2-2
clone size: -
V gene: TRBV11-2
CDR3 DNA: TGTGCCAGCAGCTTAAGGACAGGGCTGTTTTTT
CDR3 protein: CASSLRTGLFF

D gene: -
J gene: TRBJ1-2
clone size: -
V gene: TRBV6-1
CDR3 DNA: TGTGCCAGCAGTGAATTGGGAACAGGGAAGGCGTATGGCTACACCTTC
CDR3 protein: CASSELGTGKAYGYTF

D gene: -
J gene: TRBJ1-3
clone size: -
V gene: TRBV30
CDR3 DNA: TGTGCCTGCCACACCTGGGGCGAGAGAAACACCATATATTTT
CDR3 protein: CACHTWGERNTIYF

D gene: -
J gene: TRBJ1-6
clone size: -
V gene: TRBV5-1
CDR3 DNA: TGCGCCAGCAGCCCGGACGGGAGGAATTCACCCCTCCACTTT
CDR3 protein: CASSPDGRNSPLHF

D gene: TRBD1
J gene: TRBJ1-1
clone size: -
V gene: TRBV28
CDR3 DNA: TGTGCCAGCAGGCCAACCAAGGCAGGGGGGAACACTGAAGCTTTCTTT
CDR3 protein: CASRPTKAGGNTEAFF

D gene: -
J gene: TRBJ1-6
clone size: -
V gene: TRBV30
CDR3 DNA: TGTGCCGAACGGACTTCGAGCTCCTATAATTCACCCCTCCACTTT
CDR3 protein: CAERTSSSYNSPLHF

D gene: -
J gene: TRBJ1-5
clone size: -
V gene: TRBV4-1
CDR3 DNA: TGCGCCAGCAGCCACCTGGGGGCAGGGCAGCCCCAGCATTTT
CDR3 protein: CASSHLGAGQPQHF

D gene: TRBD1
J gene: TRBJ1-1
clone size: -
V gene: TRBV18
CDR3 DNA: TGTGCCAGCTCGCCGACGGGACAGCCGAACACTGAAGCTTTCTTT
CDR3 protein: CASSPTGQPNTEAFF

D gene: -
J gene: TRBJ2-2
clone size: once
V gene: TRBV7-3
CDR3 DNA: TGTGCCAGCAGCCTCCAGCCAAGGGCGGGTACCGGGGAGCTGTTTTTT
CDR3 protein: CASSLQPRAGTGELFF

D gene: -
J gene: TRBJ2-7
clone size: -
V gene: TRBV5-4
CDR3 DNA: TGTGCCAGCAACTACCCCGGGGTGGAGCAGTACTTC
CDR3 protein: CASNYPGVEQYF

D gene: TRBD1
J gene: TRBJ2-1
clone size: -
V gene: TRBV27
CDR3 DNA: TGTGCCAGCAGTTCGACGCAGGGGGTTATCGAGAATGAGCAGTTCTTC
CDR3 protein: CASSSTQGVIENEQFF

D gene: TRBD1
J gene: TRBJ1-1
clone size: -
V gene: TRBV3-1/TRBV3-2
CDR3 DNA: TGTGCCAGCAGCCAAGGGGACAGTAAAAACACTGAAGCTTTCTTT
CDR3 protein: CASSQGDSKNTEAFF

D gene: -
J gene: TRBJ1-5
clone size: -
V gene: TRBV12-3/TRBV12-4
CDR3 DNA: TGTGCCAGCAGTTTCGGGGAGGACCAGCCCCAGCATTTT
CDR3 protein: CASSFGEDQPQHF

D gene: TRBD2
J gene: TRBJ2-3
clone size: once
V gene: TRBV30
CDR3 DNA: TGTGCCTGGAGTGTACTCCTAGCGGGGGCTGGGGATACGCAGTATTTT
CDR3 protein: CAWSVLLAGAGDTQYF

D gene: TRBD1
J gene: TRBJ1-5
clone size: -
V gene: TRBV6-5
CDR3 DNA: TGTGCCAGCAGTTATGGGACAGGGGGTCAGCCCCAGCATTTT
CDR3 protein: CASSYGTGGQPQHF

D gene: -
J gene: TRBJ1-2
clone size: -
V gene: TRBV10-2
CDR3 DNA: TGCGCCAGCAGTGATGGACAGCTCTATGGCTACACCTTC
CDR3 protein: CASSDGQLYGYTF

D gene: -
J gene: TRBJ1-2
clone size: -
V gene: TRBV2
CDR3 DNA: TGTGCCAGCAGTGAAGCTTTAACTAACTATGGCTACACCTTC
CDR3 protein: CASSEALTNYGYTF

D gene: -
J gene: TRBJ2-7
clone size: -
V gene: TRBV21-1
CDR3 DNA: TGTGCCAGCAGGGGCAGAAGTGGGAGCTACGAGCAGTACTTC
CDR3 protein: CASRGRSGSYEQYF

D gene: -
J gene: TRBJ1-1
clone size: -
V gene: TRBV5-1
CDR3 DNA: TGCGCCAGCAGCCGCGGATCCAGGGGAACGAACACTGAAGCTTTCTTT
CDR3 protein: CASSRGSRGTNTEAFF

D gene: -
J gene: TRBJ1-2
clone size: -
V gene: TRBV28
CDR3 DNA: TGTGCCAGCAGTTTAGGGCAGGGACATAACTATGGCTACACCTTC
CDR3 protein: CASSLGQGHNYGYTF

D gene: -
J gene: TRBJ2-5
clone size: -
V gene: TRBV10-1
CDR3 DNA: TGCGCCAGCAGTGTATTAGGTATTTTTTGGGGGGAGCAAGAGACCCAGTACTTC
CDR3 protein: CASSVLGIFWGEQETQYF

D gene: TRBD1
J gene: TRBJ1-6
clone size: -
V gene: TRBV6-1
CDR3 DNA: TGTGCCAGCAGTGACGGACAGGCCTATAATTCACCCCTCCACTTT
CDR3 protein: CASSDGQAYNSPLHF

D gene: TRBD2
J gene: TRBJ2-2
clone size: -
V gene: TRBV9
CDR3 DNA: TGTGCCAGCAGCCTCACTAGCGGGGGCGACACCGGGGAGCTGTTTTTT
CDR3 protein: CASSLTSGGDTGELFF

D gene: TRBD2
J gene: TRBJ2-5
clone size: -
V gene: TRBV11-3
CDR3 DNA: TGTGCCAGCAGCTTACAGACTAGCGACCAAGAGACCCAGTACTTC
CDR3 protein: CASSLQTSDQETQYF

D gene: TRBD1
J gene: TRBJ1-2
clone size: -
V gene: TRBV5-1
CDR3 DNA: TGCGCCAGCAGCTCGGACAGGGGACGCTATGGCTACACCTTC
CDR3 protein: CASSSDRGRYGYTF

D gene: TRBD1
J gene: TRBJ1-5
clone size: few
V gene: TRBV29-1
CDR3 DNA: TGCAGCGTGCCACAGGGGGTAAGCAATCAGCCCCAGCATTTT
CDR3 protein: CSVPQGVSNQPQHF

D gene: -
J gene: TRBJ1-1
clone size: -
V gene: TRBV19
CDR3 DNA: TGTGCCAGTAGTATAGTTCCGGGAGTGAACACTGAAGCTTTCTTT
CDR3 protein: CASSIVPGVNTEAFF

D gene: TRBD1
J gene: TRBJ2-7
clone size: -
V gene: TRBV11-2
CDR3 DNA: TGTGCCAGCAGCACCCGGACAGGGAATCAGTACTTC
CDR3 protein: CASSTRTGNQYF

D gene: -
J gene: TRBJ1-1
clone size: -
V gene: TRBV7-9
CDR3 DNA: TGTGCCAGCGGATTTTGGGGGCTGAACACTGAAGCTTTCTTT
CDR3 protein: CASGFWGLNTEAFF

D gene: -
J gene: TRBJ1-6
clone size: -
V gene: TRBV7-2
CDR3 DNA: TGTGCCAGCACCCTAGCCCAGGGTTCACCCCTCCACTTT
CDR3 protein: CASTLAQGSPLHF

D gene: TRBD1
J gene: TRBJ1-2
clone size: -
V gene: TRBV6-5
CDR3 DNA: TGTGCCAGCAGGCAACAGGGGTGGGATGGCTACACCTTC
CDR3 protein: CASRQQGWDGYTF

D gene: TRBD1
J gene: TRBJ2-5
clone size: -
V gene: TRBV7-2
CDR3 DNA: TGTGCCAGCAGCACCGGACAGGGCCAAGAGACCCAGTACTTC
CDR3 protein: CASSTGQGQETQYF